This T cell receptor (beta chain) comes out of a study of T cell responses to AZD1222 COVID-19 vaccine. General study findings and limits: The study found Spike-specific TCR breadth and depth rose after two AZD1222 doses. There were mostly white British donors and more females than males, and clonal diversity was possibly underestimated. Repertoires in all cases were sampled only once the peak T cell response had passed. Targeting of unmutated variant regions was reportedly seen in nearly half of spike-specific TCRs.

A word on this clone: The antigen remains undetermined.

This table comes from immunoSEQ multiplex PCR, and its TCRdb copy is limited to in-frame clones, with some not included. This sample has roughly 120,000 clones; 80% to 95% occur once, and the top ten carry 4% to 4.5%. Trimming stripped 3 bases from V and 0 bases from J, with 6 bases between. The CDR3 consists of 14 residues. CDR1 and CDR2 (germline): KGHSH, LQKENI. The origin of this receptor is an adult who received the MenACWY meningococcal vaccine as a control. The sample here was peripheral blood, taken 28 days after the second dose of the MenACWY control vaccine. J is TRBJ1-3 and V is TRBV18; possibly TRBD1 for D (6 bases). In nucleotides, the CDR3 is TGTGCCAGCTCACCGGACAGCTCTGGAAACACCATATATTTT. Protein product: CASSPDSSGNTIYF. Full variable domain (missing parts from reference TRBV18 and TRBJ1-3): NAGVMQNPRHLVRRRGQEARLRCSPMKGHSHVYWYRQLPEEGLKFMVYLQKENIIDESGMPKERFSAEFPKEGPSILRIQQVVRGDSAAYFCASSPDSSGNTIYFGEGSWLTVV.